These 18 T cell receptor beta chains originate from one sample sequenced in a study of identical twins. TCRdb re-called the 5' RACE reads through MiXCR, storing one row per CDR3 protein. The sample includes 400,000 to 600,000 distinct CDR3 sequences, under 25% of them seen just once. The data also belong to a second study, concerning yellow fever vaccine responses in identical twins.

Sequenced material: CD4+ T cells sorted from blood. Receptors were obtained from a woman aged 18-30 years in good health.

The chain recombines TRBV12-3 or TRBV12-4 with TRBJ2-4, with a possible D match to TRBD1 (5 bases). The CDR3 length is 18 residues. Between the trimmed V and J ends, which lost 6 bases and 5 bases, there was a span of 26 bases. The CDR3 DNA sequence: TGTGCCAGCAGCTCGAATTTATGGACATCCATGGGCGAAAACATTCAGTACTTC. Its protein product is CASSSNLWTSMGENIQYF.

The DNA of the CDR3 is TGTGCCAGCAGCCAAGATGGAGGGGGGAGTCAGCCCCAGCATTTT. Translated: CASSQDGGGSQPQHF. The chain joins TRBV4-2 to TRBJ1-5; a possible D gene is TRBD1 (6 bases). The CDR3 has 15 residues. V was trimmed by 0 bases and J by 6 bases, leaving 12 bases between them. The V gene's germline CDR1 is LGHNA and CDR2 YNFKEQ.

The genes are TRBV7-8 and TRBJ2-1; TRBD2 matches at 12 bases. The CDR3 is made up of 17 amino acids. Trimming at V came to 5 bases and at J to 6 bases, leaving 11 bases not matched to a gene. From germline, CDR1 is SGHVS and CDR2 FQNEAQ. CDR3 DNA: TGTGCCAGCAGCGAGGGACCGGGACTAGCGGGCTCCAATGAGCAGTTCTTC. The encoded protein is CASSEGPGLAGSNEQFF.

This clonotype occurred a few times. The rearrangement uses TRBV7-3 and TRBJ2-4; 8 nucleotides match TRBD1. Germline V gives CDR1 SGHTA, CDR2 FQGTGA. The CDR3 spans 14 residues. V lost 5 bases to trimming and J lost 6 bases; unmatched junction nucleotides: 6. Written as DNA, the CDR3 is TGTGCCAGCAGCCCAGACAGGGGTGGAAACATTCAGTACTTC. Its translation is CASSPDRGGNIQYF.

This rearrangement joins TRBV24-1 to TRBJ2-2; D gene uncertain. Germline lookup yields CDR1 KGHDR and CDR2 SFDVKD. The V and J ends lost 3 bases and 7 bases respectively, with 5 bases between them. This CDR3 spans 12 amino acids. CDR3: CATSDRYGELFF. CDR3 DNA sequence: TGTGCCACCAGTGATCGCTACGGGGAGCTGTTTTTT.

This clonotype was counted between two and nine times. This chain joins TRBV6-1 and TRBJ2-7; 16 nucleotides align to TRBD2. V was clipped by 1 base and J by 7 bases; unmatched bases: 7. This CDR3 has 17 residues. Germline CDR1 and CDR2: MNHNS and SASEGT. In DNA, the CDR3 is TGTGCCAGCAGTGAAGACCCGGGACTAGCGGGGGGGCGTGAGCAGTACGTC. It specifies CASSEDPGLAGGREQYV.

This clonotype was counted between two and nine times. The V call is TRBV5-1, the J call TRBJ2-1; D gene uncertain. The CDR3 extends over 13 amino acids. Germline-derived CDR1 and CDR2 are SGHRS and YFSETQ. Trimming shortened V by 5 bases and J by 11 bases, and 17 bases separated the two germline ends. CDR3 in amino acids: CASRQRLEPQQFF. The CDR3 region has the DNA TGCGCCAGCAGACAACGACTTGAGCCTCAGCAGTTCTTC.

This clonotype came up a few times. CDR3: CASSESRGEKVPLHF. The CDR3 DNA reads as TGTGCCAGCAGTGAGTCCAGGGGGGAAAAGGTACCCCTCCACTTT. V gene TRBV2 combines with J gene TRBJ1-6; 7 bases fit TRBD1. The germline V gene has CDR1 SNHLY and CDR2 FYNNEI. V dropped 3 bases and J dropped 12; count of bases not matched to a gene: 11. The CDR3 is made up of 15 amino acids.

This clonotype was counted a few times. The chain couples TRBV5-6 to TRBJ2-7; D is ambiguous. CDR1 is SGHDT, CDR2 YYEEEE, per germline. V gave up 0 bases and J gave up 1 base, with 8 bases separating them. The CDR3 contains 14 residues. The CDR3 reads CASSLVDGSYEQYV. The CDR3, as DNA: TGTGCCAGCAGCTTGGTTGACGGTTCCTACGAGCAGTACGTC.

The chain couples TRBV19 to TRBJ1-2; no clear D gene. This CDR3 spans 14 amino acids. Germline V CDR1 and CDR2: LNHDA, SQIVND (reference sequence). V was shortened by 5 bases and J by 6 bases, with 16 bases between the two germline ends. CDR3 sequence: CASSLRITPDGYTF. CDR3 DNA: TGTGCCAGTAGTTTGCGAATCACCCCTGATGGCTACACCTTC.

The V call is TRBV27, the J call TRBJ2-1, with TRBD2 matching 13 bases. Germline assignment: CDR1 MNHEY and CDR2 SMNVEV (reference sequence). J lost 7 bases, V lost 6 bases, and 9 bases had no gene match. This CDR3 has 16 residues. The CDR3 nucleotides read TGTGCCAGCAGAACGATTTCGGGACTAGCGGGAAATGAGCAGTTCTTC. Translated: CASRTISGLAGNEQFF.

This clonotype was seen more than once but under ten times. This chain links TRBV7-2 with TRBJ2-1; a possible D gene is TRBD1 (6 bases). CDR1 and CDR2 from the germline V gene are SGHTA and FQGNSA. The V end lost 2 bases, the J end lost 6 bases, and 17 bases lay between the germline ends. This CDR3 has 16 residues. The CDR3 nucleotides read TGTGCCAGCAGCTTATCCCGGGACACTTTCCTCAATGAGCAGTTCTTC. Amino acids: CASSLSRDTFLNEQFF.

This clonotype was seen a few times. V is TRBV3-1 and J is TRBJ2-4; perhaps TRBD1 as D (6 bases). CDR1 is LGHDT and CDR2 is YNNKEL in the germline V gene (reference sequence). V was shortened by 4 bases and J by 0 bases, with 10 bases between the two germline ends. The CDR3 totals 15 residues. CDR3 sequence reads: CASSLQGSAKNIQYF. Here the CDR3 DNA reads TGTGCCAGCAGCCTACAGGGATCAGCCAAAAACATTCAGTACTTC.

This chain uses TRBV7-3 with TRBJ2-1; D might be TRBD1 (7 bases). The CDR3 sequence is 17 residues long. The V and J ends lost 5 bases and 2 bases respectively, with 19 bases between them. CDR1 SGHTA and CDR2 FQGTGA come from the germline V gene. CDR3 in DNA: TGTGCCAGCAGCGGAGGGGGCAGGGGCGCCCCCTACAATGAGCAGTTCTTC. Translation gives CASSGGGRGAPYNEQFF. Looking up the rest from reference TRBV7-3 and TRBJ2-1 gives the full variable domain: GAGVSQTPSNKVTEKGKYVELRCDPISGHTALYWYRQSLGQGPEFLIYFQGTGAADDSGLPNDRFFAVRPEGSVSTLKIQRTERGDSAVYLCASSGGGRGAPYNEQFFGPGTRLTVL.

This clonotype was seen more than once but under ten times. The V gene is TRBV5-6, the J gene TRBJ1-5; the match to TRBD1 covers 7 bases. The V gene's germline CDR1 is SGHDT and CDR2 YYEEEE. The CDR3 length is 15 residues. V was clipped by 2 bases and J by 4 bases; unmatched bases: 6. The CDR3 reads CASSFSPGGNQPQHF. DNA of the CDR3: TGTGCCAGCAGCTTTTCACCAGGGGGGAATCAGCCCCAGCATTTT.

The gene calls are TRBV28 and TRBJ2-3, with 9 bases that match TRBD2. The germline V gene has CDR1 MDHEN and CDR2 SYDVKM. The CDR3 is made up of 17 amino acids. V lost 2 bases, J lost 1 base, and 7 bases stayed unmatched. The CDR3 DNA reads as TGTGCCAGCAGTTTAGCGGGAGGGGCCCTCCGCACAGATACGCAGTATTTT. It encodes CASSLAGGALRTDTQYF.

This clonotype was detected once. Its ends do not fully match the called genes, so a read error is possible. CDR3 loop: CALCLATFGLAGVYDEQFF. DNA of the CDR3: TGTGCCCTCTGTTTAGCGACGTTTGGACTAGCGGGGGTCTACGATGAGCAGTTCTTC. The V gene is TRBV6-4, the J gene TRBJ2-1; 13 bases line up with TRBD2. The CDR3 has 19 residues. Germline CDR1 and CDR2: MRHNA and SNTAGT.

This clonotype has just a few counts. The gene calls are TRBV15 and TRBJ1-1, with D hard to call. There are 14 residues in the CDR3. The germline gives CDR1 LNHNV, CDR2 YYDKDF (reference sequence). V lost 4 bases and J lost 1, with 10 bases in between. CDR3 sequence reads: CATSKTTENTEAFF. The CDR3 coding sequence is TGTGCCACCAGCAAGACCACAGAGAACACTGAAGCTTTCTTT. Filled out from reference TRBV15 and TRBJ1-1, the complete variable domain reads DAMVIQNPRYQVTQFGKPVTLSCSQTLNHNVMYWYQQKSSQAPKLLFHYYDKDFNNEADTPDNFQSRRPNTSFCFLDIRSPGLGDTAMYLCATSKTTENTEAFFGQGTRLTVV.